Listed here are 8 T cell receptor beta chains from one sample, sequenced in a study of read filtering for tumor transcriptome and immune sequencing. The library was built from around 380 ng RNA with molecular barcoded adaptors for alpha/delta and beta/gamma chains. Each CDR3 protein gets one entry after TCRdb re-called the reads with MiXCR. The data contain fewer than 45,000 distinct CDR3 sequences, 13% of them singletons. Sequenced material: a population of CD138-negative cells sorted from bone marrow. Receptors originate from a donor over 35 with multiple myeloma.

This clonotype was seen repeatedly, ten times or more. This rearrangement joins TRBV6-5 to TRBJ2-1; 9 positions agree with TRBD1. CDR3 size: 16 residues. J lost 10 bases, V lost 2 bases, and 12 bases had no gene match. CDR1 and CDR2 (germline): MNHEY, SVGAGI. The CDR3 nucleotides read TGTGCCAGCAGTTACGCACGGGACAGGGCCTCTTTGGAGCAGTTCTTC. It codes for CASSYARDRASLEQFF.

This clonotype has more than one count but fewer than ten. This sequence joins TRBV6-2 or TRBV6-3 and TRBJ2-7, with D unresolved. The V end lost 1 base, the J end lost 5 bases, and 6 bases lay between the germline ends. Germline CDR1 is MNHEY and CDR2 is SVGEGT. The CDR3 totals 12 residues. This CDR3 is CASSYLPNEQYF. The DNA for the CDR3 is TGTGCCAGCAGTTACTTACCGAACGAGCAGTACTTC.

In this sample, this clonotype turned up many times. This CDR3 reads CASSLSSGNTGELFF. The CDR3 coding sequence is TGTGCCAGCAGCTTATCTAGCGGCAACACCGGGGAGCTGTTTTTT. This chain uses TRBV7-3 with TRBJ2-2; 7 bases match TRBD2. This CDR3 has 15 amino acids. V shed 2 bases, J shed 2 bases, and the junction held 2 bases outside the gene matches. From germline, CDR1 is SGHTA and CDR2 FQGTGA.

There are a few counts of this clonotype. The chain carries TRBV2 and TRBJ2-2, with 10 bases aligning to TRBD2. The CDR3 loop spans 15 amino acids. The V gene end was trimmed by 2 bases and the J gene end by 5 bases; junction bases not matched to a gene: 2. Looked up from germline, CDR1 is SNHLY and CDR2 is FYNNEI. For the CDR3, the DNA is TGTGCCAGCAGTGAAAGGGGACTAGCGACCGGGGAGCTGTTTTTT. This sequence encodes CASSERGLATGELFF.

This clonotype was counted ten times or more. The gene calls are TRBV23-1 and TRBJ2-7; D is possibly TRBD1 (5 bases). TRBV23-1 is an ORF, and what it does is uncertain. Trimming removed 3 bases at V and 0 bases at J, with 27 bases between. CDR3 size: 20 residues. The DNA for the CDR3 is TGCGCCAGCAGTCAGACGGTGTCAAGTGTGAAGGGGCCTCCCTCCTACGAGCAGTACTTC. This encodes CASSQTVSSVKGPPSYEQYF.

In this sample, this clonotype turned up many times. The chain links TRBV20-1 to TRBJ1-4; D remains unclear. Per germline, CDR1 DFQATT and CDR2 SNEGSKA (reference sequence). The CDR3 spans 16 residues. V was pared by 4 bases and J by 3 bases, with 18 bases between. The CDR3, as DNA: TGCAGTGCTACGGTGCCGACTATAGGAGCTAATGAAAAACTGTTTTTT. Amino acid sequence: CSATVPTIGANEKLFF.

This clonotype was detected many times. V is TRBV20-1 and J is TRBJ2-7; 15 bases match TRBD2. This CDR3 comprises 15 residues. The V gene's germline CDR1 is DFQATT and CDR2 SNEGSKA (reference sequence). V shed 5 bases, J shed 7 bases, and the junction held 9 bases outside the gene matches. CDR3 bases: TGCAGTGCTGGTATGGGACTAGCGGGAGGCACAGAGCAGTACTTC. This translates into CSAGMGLAGGTEQYF.

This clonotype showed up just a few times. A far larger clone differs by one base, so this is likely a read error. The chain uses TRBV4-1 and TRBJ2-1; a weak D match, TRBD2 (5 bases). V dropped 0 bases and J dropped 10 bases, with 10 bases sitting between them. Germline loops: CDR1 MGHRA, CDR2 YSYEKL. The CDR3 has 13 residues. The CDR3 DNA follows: TGCGCCAGCAGCCAAGATCTAGCCCCCGAGCAGTTCTTC. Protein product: CASSQDLAPEQFF.